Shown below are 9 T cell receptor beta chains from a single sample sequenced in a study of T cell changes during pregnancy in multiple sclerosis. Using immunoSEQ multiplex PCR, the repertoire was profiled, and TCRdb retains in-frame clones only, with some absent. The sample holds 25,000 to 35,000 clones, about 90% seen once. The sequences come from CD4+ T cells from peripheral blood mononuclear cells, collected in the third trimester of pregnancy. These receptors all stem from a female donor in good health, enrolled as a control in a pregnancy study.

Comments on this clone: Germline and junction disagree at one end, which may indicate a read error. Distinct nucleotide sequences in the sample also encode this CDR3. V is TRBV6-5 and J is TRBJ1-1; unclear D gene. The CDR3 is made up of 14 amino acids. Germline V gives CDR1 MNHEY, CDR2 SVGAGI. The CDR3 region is CASSPGAANTEAFF. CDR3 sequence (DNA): TGTGCCAGCAGCCCCGGTGCGGCCAACACTGAAGCCTTCTTT.

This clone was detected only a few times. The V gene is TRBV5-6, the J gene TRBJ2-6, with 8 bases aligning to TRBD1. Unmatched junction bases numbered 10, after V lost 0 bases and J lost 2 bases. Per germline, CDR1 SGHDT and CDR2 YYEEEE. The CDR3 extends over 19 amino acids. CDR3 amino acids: CASSLGARQGNAGANVLTF. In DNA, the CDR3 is TGTGCCAGCAGCTTGGGGGCACGACAGGGGAATGCTGGGGCCAACGTCCTGACTTTC.

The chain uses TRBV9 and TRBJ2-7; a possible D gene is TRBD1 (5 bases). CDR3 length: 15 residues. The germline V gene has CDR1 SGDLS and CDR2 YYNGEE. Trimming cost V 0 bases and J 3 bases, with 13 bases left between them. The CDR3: CASSVGSQEYYEQYF. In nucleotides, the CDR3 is TGTGCCAGCAGCGTAGGTTCACAGGAGTACTACGAGCAGTACTTC.

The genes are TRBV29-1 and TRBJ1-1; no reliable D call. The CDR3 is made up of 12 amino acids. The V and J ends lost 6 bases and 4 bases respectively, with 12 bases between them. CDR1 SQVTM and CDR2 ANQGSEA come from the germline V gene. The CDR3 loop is CSVGDYRTEAFF. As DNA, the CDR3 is TGCAGCGTGGGTGACTACCGCACTGAAGCTTTCTTT.

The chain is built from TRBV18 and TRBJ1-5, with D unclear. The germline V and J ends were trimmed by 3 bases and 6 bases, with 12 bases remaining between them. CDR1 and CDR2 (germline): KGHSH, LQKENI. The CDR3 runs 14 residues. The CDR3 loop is CASSPTTSGQPQHF. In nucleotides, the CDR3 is TGTGCCAGCTCACCTACGACCTCGGGTCAGCCCCAGCATTTT.

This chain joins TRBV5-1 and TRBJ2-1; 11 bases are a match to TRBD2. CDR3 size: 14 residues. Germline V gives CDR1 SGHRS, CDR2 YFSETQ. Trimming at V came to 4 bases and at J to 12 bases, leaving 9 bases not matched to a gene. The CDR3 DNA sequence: TGCGCCAGCAGCCCCCGGACTAGCGGGCAATCGCAGTTCTTC. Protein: CASSPRTSGQSQFF.

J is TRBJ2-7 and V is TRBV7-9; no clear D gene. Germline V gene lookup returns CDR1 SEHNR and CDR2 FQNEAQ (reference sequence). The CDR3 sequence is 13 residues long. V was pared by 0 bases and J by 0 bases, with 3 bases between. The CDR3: CASSLASSYEQYF. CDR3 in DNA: TGTGCCAGCAGCTTAGCCAGCTCCTACGAGCAGTACTTC.

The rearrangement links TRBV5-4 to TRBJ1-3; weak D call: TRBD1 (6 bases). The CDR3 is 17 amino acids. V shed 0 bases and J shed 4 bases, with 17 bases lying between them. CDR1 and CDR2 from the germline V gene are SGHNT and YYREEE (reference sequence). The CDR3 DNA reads TGTGCCAGCAGCTTGGAGCCCGGACAGATCAGCGGAAACACCATATATTTT. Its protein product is CASSLEPGQISGNTIYF.

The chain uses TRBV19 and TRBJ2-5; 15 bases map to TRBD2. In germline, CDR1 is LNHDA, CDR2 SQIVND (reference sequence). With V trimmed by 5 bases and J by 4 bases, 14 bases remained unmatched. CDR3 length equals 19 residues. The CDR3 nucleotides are TGTGCCAGTAGTCCCCGATCACTCGGACTAGCGGGGGGGCCAGAGACCCAGTACTTC. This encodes CASSPRSLGLAGGPETQYF.